This T cell receptor (beta chain) was sequenced for a study of CD4 T cells in relation to SARS-CoV-2 and coronaviruses. A word on this clone: Its matching antigen is unknown.

CDR1 is SGDLS, CDR2 YYNGEE, per germline. Deletions cut 0 bases from V and 4 bases from J, with 13 bases between. The CDR3 runs 15 residues. The data were produced by immunoSEQ multiplex PCR, yet TCRdb's version contains in-frame clones alone and is incomplete. The repertoire holds approximately 14,000 clones, with around 78% as singletons. Unexposed donor CD4+ T cells date from about 2011-2018, before the COVID-19 pandemic. The cells were cultured for about ten days before CD4+ T cells were isolated. The receptor was derived from a human donor in good health. Sequencing used CD4+ T cells from PBMCs, cultured in vitro. This chain links TRBV9 with TRBJ2-5; tentative D call: TRBD2 (5 bases). The DNA of the CDR3 is TGTGCCAGCAGCGTAGACTCGAGGGCCTTAGAGACCCAGTACTTC. Protein sequence: CASSVDSRALETQYF. The variable domain in full, with the rest retrieved from reference TRBV9 and TRBJ2-5, is DSGVTQTPKHLITATGQRVTLRCSPRSGDLSVYWYQQSLDQGLQFLIQYYNGEERAKGNILERFSAQQFPDLHSELNLSSLELGDSALYFCASSVDSRALETQYFGPGTRLLVL.